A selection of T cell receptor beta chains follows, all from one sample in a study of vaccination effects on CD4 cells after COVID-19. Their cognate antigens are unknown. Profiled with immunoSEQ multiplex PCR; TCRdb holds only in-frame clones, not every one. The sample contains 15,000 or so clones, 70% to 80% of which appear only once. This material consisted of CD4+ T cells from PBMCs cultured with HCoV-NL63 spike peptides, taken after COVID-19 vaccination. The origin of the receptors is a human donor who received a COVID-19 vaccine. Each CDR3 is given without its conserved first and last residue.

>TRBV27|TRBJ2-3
ASSLRVTGRTDTQY
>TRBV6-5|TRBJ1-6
ASSYSGQGTNSPLH
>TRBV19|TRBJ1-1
ASSMIGGTTEAF
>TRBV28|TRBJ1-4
ASSTTGTLGGEKLF
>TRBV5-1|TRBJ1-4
ASSGKNGATNEKLF
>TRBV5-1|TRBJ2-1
ASSFSLDLHGEQF
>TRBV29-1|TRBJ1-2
SAQDRFYGYT
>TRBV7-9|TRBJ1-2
ASSLLGTNYGYT
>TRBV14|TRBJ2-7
ASSQDRALAEEQY
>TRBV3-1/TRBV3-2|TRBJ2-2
ASSQASGRVTGELF
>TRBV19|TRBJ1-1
ASSIHTEAF
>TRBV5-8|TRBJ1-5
ASSLTGEGNQPQH
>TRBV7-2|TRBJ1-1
ATRTGLNTEAF
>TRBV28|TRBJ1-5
ASSFSRGTTLNQPQH
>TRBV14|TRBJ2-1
ASSRTESSYNEQF
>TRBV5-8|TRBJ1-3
ASSFGTGGNTIY